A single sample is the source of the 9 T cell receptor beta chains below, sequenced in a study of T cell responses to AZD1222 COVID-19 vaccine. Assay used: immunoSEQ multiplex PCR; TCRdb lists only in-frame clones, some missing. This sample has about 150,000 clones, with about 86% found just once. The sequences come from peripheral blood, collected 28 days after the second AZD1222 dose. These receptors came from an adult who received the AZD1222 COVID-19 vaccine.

The CDR3: CASTTMTSPLHF. The CDR3 bases are TGTGCCAGTACTACTATGACTTCACCCCTCCACTTT. The chain joins TRBV19 to TRBJ1-6; D unclear. Trimming cost V 7 bases and J 9 bases, with 10 bases left between them. The CDR3 runs to 12 residues. From germline, CDR1 is LNHDA and CDR2 SQIVND (reference sequence).

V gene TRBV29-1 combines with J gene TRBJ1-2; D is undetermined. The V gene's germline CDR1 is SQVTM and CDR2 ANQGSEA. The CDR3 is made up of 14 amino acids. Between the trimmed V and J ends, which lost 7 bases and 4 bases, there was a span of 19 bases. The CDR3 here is CSDGPDAPVYGYTF. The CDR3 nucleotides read TGCAGCGATGGTCCCGACGCGCCCGTCTATGGCTACACCTTC.

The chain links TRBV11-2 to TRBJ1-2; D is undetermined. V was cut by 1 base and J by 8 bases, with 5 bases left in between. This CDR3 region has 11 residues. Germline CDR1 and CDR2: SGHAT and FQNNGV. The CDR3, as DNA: TGTGCCAGCAGCTTAGGGGCGGGCTACACCTTC. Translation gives CASSLGAGYTF.

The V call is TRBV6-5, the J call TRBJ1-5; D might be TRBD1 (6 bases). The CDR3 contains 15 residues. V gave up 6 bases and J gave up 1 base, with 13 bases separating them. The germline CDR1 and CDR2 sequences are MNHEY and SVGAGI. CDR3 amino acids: CASRGANGSNQPQHF. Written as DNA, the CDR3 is TGTGCCAGCAGGGGGGCCAACGGGAGCAATCAGCCCCAGCATTTT.

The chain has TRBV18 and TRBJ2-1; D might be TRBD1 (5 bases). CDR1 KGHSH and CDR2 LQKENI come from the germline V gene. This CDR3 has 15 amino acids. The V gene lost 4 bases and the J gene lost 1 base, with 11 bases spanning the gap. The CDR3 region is CASSRTQGSYNEQFF. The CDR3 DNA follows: TGTGCCAGCTCACGAACCCAGGGATCCTACAATGAGCAGTTCTTC.

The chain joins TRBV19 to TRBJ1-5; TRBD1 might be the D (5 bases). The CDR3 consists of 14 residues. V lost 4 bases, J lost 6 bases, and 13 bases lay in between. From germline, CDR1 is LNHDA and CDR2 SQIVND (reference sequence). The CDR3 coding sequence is TGTGCCAGTAGTACCAGGGAGGGAAGTCAGCCCCAGCATTTT. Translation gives CASSTREGSQPQHF.

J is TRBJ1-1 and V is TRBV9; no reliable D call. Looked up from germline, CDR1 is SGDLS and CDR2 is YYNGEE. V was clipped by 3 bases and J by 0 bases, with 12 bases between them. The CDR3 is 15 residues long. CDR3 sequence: CASSGPGQLNTEAFF. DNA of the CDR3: TGTGCCAGCAGCGGGCCCGGGCAGCTGAACACTGAAGCTTTCTTT.

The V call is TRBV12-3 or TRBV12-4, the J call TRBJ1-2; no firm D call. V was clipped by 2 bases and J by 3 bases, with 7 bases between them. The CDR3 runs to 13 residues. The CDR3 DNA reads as TGTGCCAGCAGTTTACTCCTGTACTATGGCTACACCTTC. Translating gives CASSLLLYYGYTF.

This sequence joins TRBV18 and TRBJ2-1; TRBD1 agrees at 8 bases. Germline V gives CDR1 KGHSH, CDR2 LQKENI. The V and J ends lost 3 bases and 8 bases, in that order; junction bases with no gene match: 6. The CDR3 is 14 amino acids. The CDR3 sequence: CASSPRQGSYEQFF. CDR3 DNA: TGTGCCAGCTCACCTCGACAGGGGAGTTATGAGCAGTTCTTC.